This is a list of T cell receptor beta chains from one sample in a study of T cells after yellow fever vaccination. From the 5' RACE reads, TCRdb called clonotypes with MiXCR, one entry per CDR3 protein. The profile covers about 550,000 distinct CDR3 sequences, with roughly 19% appearing a single time and approximately 14% taken by the ten largest. Material: PBMCs, obtained 15 days after the yellow fever booster vaccination. These receptors all stem from a man aged 30 to 39 who received the YFV17D yellow fever vaccine. Each CDR3 is given with its conserved first and last residue. Fields, in order: clone size, D gene, J gene, V gene, CDR3 DNA, CDR3 protein. D genes are given only for firm matches. The listing skips clone size in some rows; elsewhere it reads once, few, many or a size class.

>few|TRBD2|TRBJ2-2|TRBV29-1
TGCAGCGTTGGGGCAACCCGGGACTATAACACCGGGGAGCTGTTTTTT
CSVGATRDYNTGELFF
>few|NA|TRBJ2-7|TRBV4-3
TGCGCCAGCAGCCAAGTGGGGGGAGAGCAGTACTTC
CASSQVGGEQYF
>NA|NA|TRBJ2-7|TRBV12-5
TGTGCTAGTGGTTTGCCACCCACGACCTACGAGCAGTACTTC
CASGLPPTTYEQYF
>NA|NA|TRBJ2-7|TRBV6-1
TGTGCCAGCAGTGAAGCGCGCAGGAGATCTTACGAGCAGTACTTC
CASSEARRRSYEQYF
>NA|TRBD1|TRBJ2-7|TRBV20-1
TGCAGTGCAAACCGGGACAGGGGCTACGAGCAGTACTTC
CSANRDRGYEQYF
>once|NA|TRBJ1-1|TRBV10-3
TGTGCCATCAGTGGAAAGAGGGCACTTTGGGGCGAAGCTTTCTTT
CAISGKRALWGEAFF
>once|TRBD1|TRBJ2-1|TRBV19
TGTGCCAGTAGTGGGGGGGGGACAGGGGGTACTGAGCAGTTCTTC
CASSGGGTGGTEQFF
>NA|NA|TRBJ2-1|TRBV2
TGTGCCAGCAGTGAAGCGACGGAGCAGTTCTTC
CASSEATEQFF
>NA|NA|TRBJ2-7|TRBV10-2
TGCGCCAGCAGTGAGAACGTTCTGGGGTACGAGCAGTACTTC
CASSENVLGYEQYF
>few|TRBD2|TRBJ2-2|TRBV27
TGTGCCAGCAGGAGGCTAGCGGGAGGTGAAAACACCGGGGAGCTGTTTTTT
CASRRLAGGENTGELFF
>few|NA|TRBJ2-7|TRBV19
TGTGCCAGTAGTAACCCGGGGACCATGTACGAGCAGTACTTC
CASSNPGTMYEQYF
>few|NA|TRBJ2-1|TRBV20-1
TGCAGTGCTAGGACGGGTTCCAAAGGCGATGAGCAGTTCTTC
CSARTGSKGDEQFF
>NA|NA|TRBJ2-1|TRBV10-3
TGTGCCATCAGTCACGACACTAACTACAATGAGCAGTTCTTC
CAISHDTNYNEQFF
>few|TRBD2|TRBJ2-5|TRBV6-1
TGTGCCAGCTCGGGCGGGGGTGTTGGCCAAGAGACCCAGTACTTC
CASSGGGVGQETQYF
>few|TRBD2|TRBJ2-5|TRBV6-1
TGTGCCAGCACTGAGTGGGAGGGCGGAGAGACCCAGTACTTC
CASTEWEGGETQYF
>few|NA|TRBJ2-3|TRBV7-3
TGTGCCAGCAGCTTAAATTGGATCGTGGGTGGGACTTCCAAATTCACAGATACGCAGTATTTT
CASSLNWIVGGTSKFTDTQYF
>NA|NA|TRBJ2-7|TRBV28
TGTGCCAGCAGTAAAATAAGCTCCTACGAGCAGTACTTC
CASSKISSYEQYF
>NA|NA|TRBJ2-1|TRBV7-9
TGTGCCAGCAGCTCGGGACCGCGCTCCTACAATGAGCAGTTCTTC
CASSSGPRSYNEQFF
>few|NA|TRBJ2-1|TRBV4-3
TGCGCCAGCAGCCAAGGCAGGTTTGAGAATGAGCAGTTCTTC
CASSQGRFENEQFF
>many|TRBD1|TRBJ1-1|TRBV7-2
TGTGCCAGCAGCTTAGCCGGGACAGCCAACACTGAAGCTTTCTTT
CASSLAGTANTEAFF
>NA|TRBD2|TRBJ2-7|TRBV5-1
TGCGCCAGCAGCTTGGTAGGGCGGGAGAACGAGCAGTACTTC
CASSLVGRENEQYF
>NA|TRBD2|TRBJ2-1|TRBV7-8
TGTGCCAGCAGCTCGGCACTCCAGCGGGAGGGCAGGGAGCAGTTCTTC
CASSSALQREGREQFF
>NA|TRBD1|TRBJ1-1|TRBV19
TGTGCCAGTAGTGTCGCCCTCGGGACAGGGGAATTTATGAACACTGAAGCTTTCTTT
CASSVALGTGEFMNTEAFF
>NA|NA|TRBJ2-7|TRBV12-3/TRBV12-4
TGTGCCAGCACCCCTCGGACAGACTCCTACGAGCAGTACTTC
CASTPRTDSYEQYF
>few|NA|TRBJ1-2|TRBV10-3
TGTGCCATCAGTGAGCCGACAGGAGGCTTTAACTATGGCTACACCTTC
CAISEPTGGFNYGYTF
>few|NA|TRBJ2-7|TRBV9
TGTGCCAGCAGCGTAGCGGGTGGAGACGAGCAGTACTTC
CASSVAGGDEQYF
>NA|NA|TRBJ2-1|TRBV9
TGTGCCAGCAGCGCGGCCCCGGTCAGCCATGAGCAGTTCTTC
CASSAAPVSHEQFF
>few|TRBD2|TRBJ2-5|TRBV20-1
TGCAGTGCTAGAGATGTAGCGGGAGAATGGGAGACCCAGTACTTC
CSARDVAGEWETQYF
>NA|NA|TRBJ2-6|TRBV11-2
TGTGCCAGCAGCTTACTAAGGGTCTCTGGGGCCAACGTCCTGACTTTC
CASSLLRVSGANVLTF
>many|NA|TRBJ2-2|TRBV10-3
TGTGCCATCCCTCGGACCGAGTTCGGGGAGCTGTTTTTT
CAIPRTEFGELFF
>few|NA|TRBJ2-3|TRBV7-2
TGTGCCAGCAGCTCCGGACTAAGCGCAGATACGCAGTATTTT
CASSSGLSADTQYF
>few|NA|TRBJ2-7|TRBV5-1
TGCGCCAGCAGCTTGGGGGGAACGTTCTACGAGCAGTACTTC
CASSLGGTFYEQYF
>NA|TRBD1|TRBJ2-2|TRBV10-3
TGTGCCATCAGTGAGGGACAGGGTAATCGGCTCACCGGGGAGCTGTTTTTT
CAISEGQGNRLTGELFF
>NA|TRBD1|TRBJ2-3|TRBV7-9
TGTGCCAGCAGCATCCGACAGGGAGCAGATACGCAGTATTTT
CASSIRQGADTQYF
>NA|TRBD1|TRBJ2-7|TRBV4-2
TGTGCCAGCAGCCAAGAGACGAGACAGGGAAACGAGCAGTACTTC
CASSQETRQGNEQYF
>few|NA|TRBJ2-1|TRBV30
TGTGCCTGGAACCTAGGCGGGAAGCAGTTCTTC
CAWNLGGKQFF
>NA|TRBD2|TRBJ2-3|TRBV19
TGTGCCAGTAGGGATGGACTAGCCACAGATACGCAGTATTTT
CASRDGLATDTQYF
>few|TRBD2|TRBJ2-7|TRBV30
TGTGCCTGGAGTGTTCTAGCGGGACGGGGCGAGCAGTACTTC
CAWSVLAGRGEQYF
>few|TRBD1|TRBJ2-1|TRBV10-3
TGTGCCACCACCCGGGACAGCTCCTACAATGAGCAGTTCTTC
CATTRDSSYNEQFF
>NA|TRBD2|TRBJ2-1|TRBV28
TGTGCCAGCAGACCAACTAGCGCTTCCTACAATGAGCAGTTCTTC
CASRPTSASYNEQFF
>NA|NA|TRBJ2-3|TRBV5-1
TGCGCCAGCCGGGGATCTGGGCCAGATACGCAGTATTTT
CASRGSGPDTQYF
>NA|NA|TRBJ2-7|TRBV29-1
TGCAGCGTTGGAGGGCCCTACGAGCAGTACTTC
CSVGGPYEQYF
>NA|NA|TRBJ2-2|TRBV21-1
TGTGCCACAAAGGCATTTTCGAACACCGGGGAGCTGTTTTTT
CATKAFSNTGELFF
>few|NA|TRBJ2-5|TRBV7-2
TGTGCCAGCGGAAGGAGGGAGACCCAGTACTTC
CASGRRETQYF
>few|NA|TRBJ2-6|TRBV4-2
TGTGCCAGCAGCCAAGACCTCTCTGGGGCCAACGTCCTGACTTTC
CASSQDLSGANVLTF
>NA|TRBD1|TRBJ2-5|TRBV11-2
TGTGCCAGCAGCCTAGGGACAGGAGTAGTCCGGGAGACCCAGTACTTC
CASSLGTGVVRETQYF
>NA|TRBD1|TRBJ2-7|TRBV5-1
TGCGCCAGCAGATCCGGGACAGTCTCCTACGAGCAGTACTTC
CASRSGTVSYEQYF
>NA|TRBD2|TRBJ2-7|TRBV5-1
TGCGCCAGCAGTTATATTAGCGGGAGGAGCTCCTACGAGCAGTACTTC
CASSYISGRSSYEQYF
>few|NA|TRBJ2-2|TRBV12-3/TRBV12-4
TGTGCCAGCAGCAAGTTCACCGGGGAGCTGTTTTTT
CASSKFTGELFF
>NA|NA|TRBJ2-7|TRBV9
TGTGCCAGCAGCGCCCGAGGGGGCGAGCGGGCCGAGCAGTACTTC
CASSARGGERAEQYF
>NA|TRBD2|TRBJ2-1|TRBV2
TGTGCCAGCGGACTAGCGGGACTCAATGAGCAGTTCTTC
CASGLAGLNEQFF
>NA|TRBD1|TRBJ2-1|TRBV20-1
TGCAGTGCTTGGGACAGTAGCTCCTACAATGAGCAGTTCTTC
CSAWDSSSYNEQFF
>few|TRBD2|TRBJ2-7|TRBV15
TGTGCCACCAGCAGAGATAGAGGTAGCGGGAGGGCCTCCTACGAGCAGTACTTC
CATSRDRGSGRASYEQYF
>few|NA|TRBJ2-3|TRBV5-1
TGCGCCAGCAAGGACAGCCTACTAGAGTATTTT
CASKDSLLEYF
>NA|TRBD2|TRBJ2-3|TRBV5-4
TGTGCCAGCAGCCCGAAGTACCGGGAGGGCACAGATACGCAGTATTTT
CASSPKYREGTDTQYF
>NA|NA|TRBJ2-5|TRBV7-6
TGTGCCAGCAGTCGCTTAGCGACCCCCGGGTCCACCCAGTACTTC
CASSRLATPGSTQYF
>NA|NA|TRBJ2-7|TRBV9
TGTGCCAGCAGCGTAGGAAGGGAGATGGGGTTTCGCGAGCAGTACTTC
CASSVGREMGFREQYF
>NA|NA|TRBJ1-1|TRBV12-3/TRBV12-4
TGTGCCAGCAGTCAACTTCGGGACGGTGAAGCTTTCTTT
CASSQLRDGEAFF
>few|TRBD2|TRBJ2-3|TRBV29-1
TGCAGCGTGTCCGGGACTAGCGAGAGGGGCACAGATACGCAGTATTTT
CSVSGTSERGTDTQYF
>NA|NA|TRBJ1-4|TRBV20-1
TGCAGTGCTAGAGGTTGGGGGAATGAAAAACTGTTTTTT
CSARGWGNEKLFF